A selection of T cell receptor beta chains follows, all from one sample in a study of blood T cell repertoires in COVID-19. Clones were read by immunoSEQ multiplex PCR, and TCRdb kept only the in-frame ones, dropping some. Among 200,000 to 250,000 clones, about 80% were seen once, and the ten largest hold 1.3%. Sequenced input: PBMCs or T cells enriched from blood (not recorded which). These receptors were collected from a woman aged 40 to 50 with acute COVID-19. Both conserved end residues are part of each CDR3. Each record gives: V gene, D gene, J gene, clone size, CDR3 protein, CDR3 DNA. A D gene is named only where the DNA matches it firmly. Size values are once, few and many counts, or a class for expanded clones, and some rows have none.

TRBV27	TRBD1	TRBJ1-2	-	CASSQGDGQVRVNYGYTF	TGTGCCAGCAGTCAGGGGGATGGACAGGTTCGAGTCAACTATGGCTACACCTTC
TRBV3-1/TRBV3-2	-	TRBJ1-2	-	CASSQAGKFYGYTF	TGTGCCAGCAGCCAAGCGGGAAAATTTTATGGCTACACCTTC
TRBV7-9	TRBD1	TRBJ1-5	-	CASGDSYSNQPQHF	TGTGCCAGCGGGGACAGCTATAGCAATCAGCCCCAGCATTTT
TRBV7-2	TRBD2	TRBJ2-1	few	CASSPGTSVYEQFF	TGTGCCAGCAGTCCCGGGACTAGCGTCTATGAGCAGTTCTTC
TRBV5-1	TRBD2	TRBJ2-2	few	CASSLGASSGANTGELFF	TGCGCCAGCAGCTTGGGGGCTTCTAGCGGGGCGAACACCGGGGAGCTGTTTTTT
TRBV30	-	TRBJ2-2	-	CAWLVPGQNTGELFF	TGTGCCTGGTTGGTTCCGGGACAGAACACCGGGGAGCTGTTTTTT
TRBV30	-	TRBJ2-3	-	CAWSGGADTQYF	TGTGCCTGGAGTGGGGGCGCCGATACGCAGTATTTT
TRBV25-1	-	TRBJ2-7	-	CASSEGGAGLYEQYF	TGTGCCAGCAGTGAAGGGGGGGCCGGGCTCTACGAGCAGTACTTC
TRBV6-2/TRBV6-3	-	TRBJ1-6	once	CASSRTAPLMSSYNSPLHF	TGTGCCAGCAGTCGGACAGCGCCCTTAATGAGCTCCTATAATTCACCCCTCCACTTT
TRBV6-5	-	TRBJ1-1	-	CASHMDSLGTEAFF	TGTGCCAGCCACATGGACAGCTTGGGGACTGAAGCTTTCTTT
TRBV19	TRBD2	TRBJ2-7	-	CASSDYLGSGGTSYEQYF	TGTGCCAGTAGCGATTATTTGGGTAGCGGGGGAACCTCCTACGAGCAGTACTTC
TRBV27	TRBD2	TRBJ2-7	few	CASSPAGTTTYEQYF	TGTGCCAGCAGTCCAGCCGGGACTACCACCTACGAGCAGTACTTC
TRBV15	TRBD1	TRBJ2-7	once	CATSRATTGGLSYEQYF	TGTGCCACCAGCAGAGCCACAACAGGGGGCCTCTCCTACGAGCAGTACTTC
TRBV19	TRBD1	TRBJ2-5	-	CASSFYPGQALETQYF	TGTGCCAGTAGTTTTTACCCGGGACAGGCCCTGGAGACCCAGTACTTC
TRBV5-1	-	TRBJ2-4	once	CASSLGSQGRLLAKNIQYF	TGCGCCAGCAGCTTGGGGTCTCAGGGCCGCCTTTTAGCCAAAAACATTCAGTACTTC
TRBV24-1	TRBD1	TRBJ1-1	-	CATRGQVNTEAFF	TGTGCCACCAGGGGACAGGTGAACACTGAAGCTTTCTTT
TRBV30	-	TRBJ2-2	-	CAWSAGSNTGELFF	TGTGCCTGGAGCGCGGGGTCCAACACCGGGGAGCTGTTTTTT
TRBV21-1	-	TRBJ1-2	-	CASSKGGHPNYGYTF	TGTGCCAGCAGCAAGGGAGGGCACCCAAACTATGGCTACACCTTC
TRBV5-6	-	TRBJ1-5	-	CASSLGQLSNQPQHF	TGTGCCAGCAGCTTGGGACAGCTTAGCAATCAGCCCCAGCATTTT
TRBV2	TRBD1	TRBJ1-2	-	CASSLTGGTSGYTF	TGTGCCAGCAGCCTAACAGGGGGCACAAGTGGCTACACCTTC
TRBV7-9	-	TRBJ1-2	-	CASSLAAAVNGYTF	TGTGCCAGCAGCTTAGCGGCGGCGGTTAATGGCTACACCTTC
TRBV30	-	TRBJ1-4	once	CAWSAGRVSNEKLFF	TGTGCCTGGAGTGCAGGGAGGGTGTCTAATGAAAAACTGTTTTTT
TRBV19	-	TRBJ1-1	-	CASSETGRKSTEAFF	TGTGCCAGTAGTGAGACAGGCCGTAAAAGCACTGAAGCTTTCTTT
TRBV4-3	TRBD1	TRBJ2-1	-	CASSPSRGLYNEQFF	TGCGCCAGCAGCCCCTCGAGGGGGCTCTACAATGAGCAGTTCTTC
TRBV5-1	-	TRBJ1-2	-	CASSLEGESYGYTF	TGCGCCAGCAGCTTGGAAGGGGAAAGCTATGGCTACACCTTC
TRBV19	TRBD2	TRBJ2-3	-	CASKAGAATDTQYF	TGTGCCAGTAAGGCGGGAGCGGCGACAGATACGCAGTATTTT
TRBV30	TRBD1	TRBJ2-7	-	CAWYDRVFDEQYF	TGTGCCTGGTATGACAGGGTTTTCGACGAGCAGTACTTC
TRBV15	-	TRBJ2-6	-	CATSRADIASSGANVLTF	TGTGCCACCAGCAGAGCGGACATTGCTTCCTCTGGGGCCAACGTCCTGACTTTC
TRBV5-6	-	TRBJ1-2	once	CASSLTAPTGFSYGYTF	TGTGCCAGCAGCTTGACCGCCCCGACAGGTTTCTCCTATGGCTACACCTTC
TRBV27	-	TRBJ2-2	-	CASSGHRGGELFF	TGTGCCAGCAGTGGCCATCGCGGGGGGGAGCTGTTTTTT
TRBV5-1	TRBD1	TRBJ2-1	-	CASTRGQGTSDEQFF	TGCGCCAGCACCCGAGGACAGGGAACCTCGGATGAGCAGTTCTTC
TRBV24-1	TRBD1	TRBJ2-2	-	CATSDAGTGDAGELFF	TGTGCCACCAGTGACGCCGGGACAGGGGACGCCGGGGAGCTGTTTTTT